These 8 T cell receptor beta chains were all obtained from the same sample, sequenced in a study of shared clonotypes between healthy human individuals (dated by TCRdb to 2018 to 2020). The receptor library was made with the immunoSEQ multiplex PCR assay. The table comes from immuneACCESS by way of TCRdb, which keeps in-frame sequences with V and J called. Part of the clones is missing from these tables; in studies checked, under half for an unresolved V gene and the rest for unknown reasons. The sample data list about 770,000 clones, and 72% of these were observed just once. The top ten clonotypes cover roughly 1.8% of the sample. What was sequenced was memory CD4+ T cells sorted from blood. The intended sense of this specimen's cell subset or site label: CD45RA-negative fraction. The receptors shown here come from a woman in her 30s in good health.

This chain connects TRBV28 to TRBJ1-1, with D possibly matching TRBD1 (5 bases). This CDR3 is 15 amino acids long. V was cut by 8 bases and J by 11 bases, with 27 bases left in between. The V gene's germline CDR1 is MDHEN and CDR2 SYDVKM. CDR3 protein: CASSPGGTESLEAFF. The CDR3 nucleotides read TGTGCCAGCTCACCTGGCGGGACTGAAAGTTTAGAGGCTTTCTTT.

The V and J genes are TRBV7-2 and TRBJ2-5; D gene uncertain. In germline, CDR1 is SGHTA, CDR2 FQGNSA. CDR3 length equals 13 residues. V was cut by 1 base and J by 5 bases, with 8 bases left in between. This CDR3 reads CASSLGPEETQYF. In DNA, the CDR3 is TGTGCCAGCAGCTTAGGTCCCGAGGAGACCCAGTACTTC.

This clone was seen a handful of times. This chain uses TRBV6-5 with TRBJ1-4, with D unclear. With 0 bases removed from V and 0 bases from J, the gap between germline ends came to 8 bases. CDR1 is MNHEY, CDR2 SVGAGI, per germline. The length of the CDR3 is 16 residues. CDR3 DNA: TGTGCCAGCAGTTACTCGATTCCGTCAACTAATGAAAAACTGTTTTTT. It yields the protein CASSYSIPSTNEKLFF.

The chain joins TRBV2 to TRBJ1-1; D call uncertain. The ends were cut back, 9 bases at V and 4 bases at J, with 15 bases in the middle. CDR1 SNHLY and CDR2 FYNNEI come from the germline V gene. The CDR3 is 13 residues long. Here the CDR3 reads CASNEREVTEAFF. The CDR3 DNA sequence: TGTGCCAGTAACGAAAGGGAGGTCACTGAAGCTTTCTTT.

This clone appeared once. V is TRBV7-9 and J is TRBJ2-3; 7 nucleotides align to TRBD2. Germline loops: CDR1 SEHNR, CDR2 FQNEAQ (reference sequence). The CDR3 has 16 amino acids. Germline trimming cut 5 bases from V and 5 bases from J; bases unmatched to any gene: 13. The CDR3 is CASSTRWGGSGDTQYF. The CDR3 DNA reads TGTGCCAGCAGCACCCGATGGGGCGGGAGTGGAGATACGCAGTATTTT.

This clone was counted at least ten times. V usage is TRBV29-1 and J usage is TRBJ2-5; 9 nucleotides agree with TRBD1. Germline values: CDR1 SQVTM, CDR2 ANQGSEA. There are 15 residues in the CDR3. Trimming took 5 bases from V and 6 from J; bases not matched to a gene: 13. The chain's CDR3 is CSVLNPGQGGQTQYF. CDR3 nucleotides: TGCAGCGTTTTGAACCCGGGACAGGGTGGACAGACCCAGTACTTC. The full variable domain, rest sourced from reference TRBV29-1 and TRBJ2-5, is SAVISQKPSRDICQRGTSLTIQCQVDSQVTMMFWYRQQPGQSLTLIATANQGSEATYESGFVIDKFPISRPNLTFSTLTVSNMSPEDSSIYLCSVLNPGQGGQTQYFGPGTRLLVL.

The chain joins TRBV28 to TRBJ1-5; the D is unclear. Germline V lookup: CDR1 MDHEN, CDR2 SYDVKM. Trimming removed 3 bases from V and 7 bases from J, with 13 bases in between. The CDR3 spans 14 residues. The CDR3 coding sequence is TGTGCCAGCAGTTTCGTTTGGGGTGGCCAGCCCCAGCATTTT. Amino acid sequence: CASSFVWGGQPQHF.

The chain has TRBV5-1 and TRBJ2-1; 7 nucleotides line up with TRBD1. Trimming cost V 4 bases and J 3 bases; bases outside gene matches: 4. This CDR3 has 14 amino acids. Germline V CDR1 and CDR2: SGHRS, YFSETQ. DNA for the CDR3: TGCGCCAGCAGCCAGGGACAGCTCTACAATGAGCAGTTCTTC. Amino acid sequence: CASSQGQLYNEQFF.